This entry features one TCR beta chain sequence. Its antigen remains unknown. The data stem from a study of a mutant IDH1 vaccine in newly diagnosed glioma. Overall study context: Therapy received beforehand was radiotherapy, temozolomide, or both, with most patients given both. Findings of the study overall: Vaccine-induced immune responses occurred in more than 80% of patients.

Regarding time point: week 11, during vaccination. The content of each vaccine dose was 300 ug of mutant IDH1 20-mer peptide, and topical imiquimod accompanied it. Diagnosis in the donors showed new WHO grade 3 or 4 astrocytomas that were IDH1-mutant and ATRX-lost. Sequencing used immunoSEQ multiplex PCR; TCRdb keeps in-frame clones, though not all of them. The data show some 130,000 clones, 80% seen once. The source of this sequence is a man in his forties with glioma. This specimen consisted of PBMCs, obtained from a glioma patient whose treatment included an IDH1 peptide vaccine.

DNA of the CDR3: TGTGCCAGCAGCTTAGGGTCTGAAGCTTTCTTT. As protein: CASSLGSEAFF. The chain couples TRBV7-8 to TRBJ1-1; D gene uncertain. Per germline, CDR1 SGHVS and CDR2 FQNEAQ. The CDR3 totals 11 residues. With 1 base removed from V and 6 bases from J, the gap between germline ends came to 3 bases.